The next 25 T cell receptor beta chains were all read from a single sample in a study of T cells in Graves' hyperthyroidism and ophthalmopathy (dated by TCRdb to about 2019). Library prep was done by multiplex PCR. Sequencing took place on an Illumina HiSeq 2000. The TCR beta CDR3 regions were amplified from the RNA transcripts. The TCR CDR3 was subjected to a first round of RT-PCR using the HTBI primer set and the Qiagen OneStep RT-PCR kit. The public reads were quality trimmed at Q25 with fastp and then assembled into clones with MiXCR by TCRdb, keeping productive beta chains. Rows are combined by CDR3 protein, so each entry shows the most common genes and DNA. This sample has about 400,000 distinct CDR3 sequences in its table, and roughly 13% of those were observed once. More than 4.5% of the sample goes to the ten largest clones. What was sequenced was blood. These receptors all stem from a woman younger than 35 with Graves' hyperthyroidism.

In DNA, the CDR3 is TGTGCCAGCAGCTCTGGACAGCCCAGAACTAATTCACCCCTCCACTTT. Translating it yields CASSSGQPRTNSPLHF. J is TRBJ1-6 and V is TRBV5-4; tentative D call: TRBD1 (6 bases). This CDR3 comprises 16 residues. The germline V and J ends were trimmed by 3 bases and 6 bases, with 16 bases remaining between them. Germline-derived CDR1 and CDR2 are SGHNT and YYREEE (reference sequence).

With respect to this clonotype: This may be a read error: a much more frequent sequence differs by one nucleotide. The chain is built from TRBV3-1 and TRBJ1-2, with D unresolved. This CDR3 is built from 13 residues. Germline assignment: CDR1 LGHDT and CDR2 YNNKEL (reference sequence). The CDR3 region has the DNA TGTGCCAGCCGCCAAGCCAGAGCCTATGGCTACACCTTC. This encodes CASRQARAYGYTF.

The J gene is TRBJ1-5, the V gene TRBV11-2; D unclear. Germline-derived CDR1 and CDR2 are SGHAT and FQNNGV. The length of the CDR3 is 14 residues. Trimming cost V 0 bases and J 9 bases, with 12 bases left between them. This CDR3 is CASSLDLVSGPQHF. CDR3 nucleotide sequence: TGTGCCAGCAGCTTAGATCTCGTCTCTGGGCCCCAGCATTTT.

This clonotype was seen repeatedly, ten times or more. The chain is built from TRBV20-1 and TRBJ1-5, with 7 bases identical to TRBD1. Germline V gene lookup returns CDR1 DFQATT and CDR2 SNEGSKA (reference sequence). J lost 6 bases, V lost 6 bases, and 8 bases had no gene match. CDR3 size: 13 residues. CDR3: CSAGQGVGQPQHF. The CDR3 coding sequence is TGCAGTGCCGGGCAGGGGGTGGGTCAGCCCCAGCATTTT.

Details on this clonotype: This CDR3 is missing its conserved last phenylalanine or tryptophan, likely due to a read error. The genes are TRBV6-1 and TRBJ2-6; TRBD1 might be the D (6 bases). The CDR3 totals 16 residues. Germline V gives CDR1 MNHNS, CDR2 SASEGT. The CDR3 reads CACRTRPGAGANVLTS. The DNA of the CDR3 is TGTGCCTGCAGGACCCGACCAGGGGCTGGGGCCAACGTCCTGACTTCC.

This clonotype has at least ten counts. This sequence joins TRBV6-2 or TRBV6-3 and TRBJ1-2, with 7 bases aligning to TRBD1. The CDR3 sequence is 16 residues long. Germline values: CDR1 MNHEY, CDR2 SVGEGT. V was pared by 0 bases and J by 0 bases, with 4 bases of the junction left unmatched. Written as DNA, the CDR3 is TGTGCCAGCAGTTACTCACCGGGACAGACTAACTATGGCTACACCTTC. Protein product: CASSYSPGQTNYGYTF.

This clonotype has just a few counts. The rearrangement links TRBV20-1 to TRBJ2-1; TRBD2 aligns across 11 bases. The CDR3 is made up of 15 amino acids. Looked up from germline, CDR1 is DFQATT and CDR2 is SNEGSKA (reference sequence). V dropped 0 bases and J dropped 2; count of bases not matched to a gene: 0. The DNA of the CDR3 is TGCAGTGCTAGAGAACTAGCGGGAGCCTACAATGAGCAGTTCTTC. This gives the protein CSARELAGAYNEQFF.

This clonotype was found many times. The chain is built from TRBV30 and TRBJ2-5, with a possible D match to TRBD2 (5 bases). Germline V lookup: CDR1 GTSNPN, CDR2 SVGIG (reference sequence). The ends were cut back, 8 bases at V and 4 bases at J, with 11 bases in the middle. The CDR3 totals 11 residues. CDR3 sequence (DNA): TGTGCCCTGGTTCGGGGAGAGACCCAGTACTTC. Translated, it gives CALVRGETQYF. Full variable domain (remainder filled in from reference TRBV30 and TRBJ2-5): SQTIHQWPATLVQPVGSPLSLECTVEGTSNPNLYWYRQAAGRGLQLLFYSVGIGQISSEVPQNLSASRPQDRQFILSSKKLLLSDSGFYLCALVRGETQYFGPGTRLLVL.

This clonotype showed up many times. CDR3 coding DNA: TGTGCCAGCAGTTTCGAAACAGGGCGCGTCAATGAGCAGTTCTTC. Its protein product is CASSFETGRVNEQFF. The chain employs TRBV27 and TRBJ2-1; possible D gene TRBD1, 6 bases. The CDR3 has 15 amino acids. Trimming left V 3 bases short and J 6 bases short, with 15 bases between. Germline values: CDR1 MNHEY, CDR2 SMNVEV (reference sequence).

This chain joins TRBV14 and TRBJ1-3; unclear D gene. V shed 1 base and J shed 4 bases, with 11 bases lying between them. Germline CDR1 reads SGHDN; CDR2 reads FVKESK. The CDR3 totals 15 residues. The DNA of the CDR3 is TGTGCCAGCAGCCAAGCCGACCTTTCGGGAAACACCATATATTTT. Translation gives CASSQADLSGNTIYF.

This sequence joins TRBV6-1 and TRBJ1-2; D possibly corresponds to TRBD1 (5 bases). The CDR3 loop spans 14 amino acids. Germline lookup yields CDR1 MNHNS and CDR2 SASEGT. The germline V and J ends were trimmed by 0 bases and 8 bases, with 13 bases remaining between them. CDR3 nucleotide sequence: TGTGCCAGCAGTGAAGCGGGAGGGGTGAGAGGCTACACCTTC. Residues: CASSEAGGVRGYTF.

This clonotype was seen ten or more times. V and J are TRBV30 and TRBJ1-2, with D possibly matching TRBD1 (5 bases). The germline V and J ends were trimmed by 3 bases and 7 bases, with 9 bases remaining between them. The CDR3 spans 11 residues. Germline CDR1 is GTSNPN and CDR2 is SVGIG (reference sequence). CDR3 in amino acids: CAWSRGAGYTF. CDR3 sequence (DNA): TGTGCCTGGAGCCGAGGGGCTGGCTACACCTTC.

In regard to this clonotype: A much larger clone lies one base from this, so it may be a read error. The chain links TRBV12-3 or TRBV12-4 to TRBJ1-1, with D unclear. The CDR3 consists of 12 residues. The CDR3 protein is CARSLDGLEAFF. For the CDR3, the DNA is TGTGCCCGCAGTTTAGACGGCCTTGAAGCTTTCTTT.

Many counts were recorded for this clonotype. The chain couples TRBV20-1 to TRBJ1-2, with unresolved D. The CDR3 extends over 13 amino acids. Germline CDR1 DFQATT, CDR2 SNEGSKA (reference sequence). V lost 0 bases, J lost 1 base, and 6 bases lay in between. This chain's CDR3 is CSARDHNNYGYTF. CDR3 DNA: TGCAGTGCTAGAGACCACAATAACTATGGCTACACCTTC.

In this sample, this clonotype turned up many times. This chain links TRBV6-1 with TRBJ2-7; TRBD2 matches at 9 bases. Looked up from germline, CDR1 is MNHNS and CDR2 is SASEGT. This CDR3 spans 15 amino acids. V trimming: 1 base; J trimming: 4 bases; junction bases outside the gene matches: 5. In nucleotides, the CDR3 is TGTGCCAGCAGTGAAGGAGTAGCGGGAGTATACGAGCAGTACTTC. Translated, it gives CASSEGVAGVYEQYF.

This clonotype was recorded many times. The V gene is TRBV30, the J gene TRBJ1-4; maybe TRBD1 (6 bases). Germline V gives CDR1 GTSNPN, CDR2 SVGIG (reference sequence). This CDR3 is built from 12 residues. V lost 0 bases and J lost 8, with 7 bases in between. The CDR3 protein is CAWSVGAEKLFF. CDR3 bases: TGTGCCTGGAGTGTGGGGGCCGAAAAACTGTTTTTT. The full variable domain, its missing parts supplied by reference TRBV30 and TRBJ1-4, is SQTIHQWPATLVQPVGSPLSLECTVEGTSNPNLYWYRQAAGRGLQLLFYSVGIGQISSEVPQNLSASRPQDRQFILSSKKLLLSDSGFYLCAWSVGAEKLFFGSGTQLSVL.

The chain recombines TRBV9 with TRBJ1-4; TRBD1 is a possible D gene (6 bases). This CDR3 is 15 amino acids long. The germline CDR1 and CDR2 sequences are SGDLS and YYNGEE. V dropped 2 bases and J dropped 7 bases, with 15 bases sitting between them. The CDR3 DNA is TGTGCCAGCAGCGTTTTTCCAGGGGCGGGTGAAAAACTGTTTTTT. Encoded protein: CASSVFPGAGEKLFF.

There are many counts of this clonotype. This chain connects TRBV27 to TRBJ1-2; 10 bases agree with TRBD1. V dropped 5 bases and J dropped 8; count of bases not matched to a gene: 11. This CDR3 spans 15 amino acids. CDR1 is MNHEY and CDR2 is SMNVEV in the germline V gene (reference sequence). In nucleotides, the CDR3 is TGTGCCAGCAGTCCCCCCGGGACAGGGGTCTGGGGCTACACCTTC. Residues: CASSPPGTGVWGYTF.

This clonotype occurred many times. The genes are TRBV6-1 and TRBJ2-1, with D perhaps TRBD2 (6 bases). CDR3 length: 12 amino acids. Germline V gene data show CDR1 as MNHNS and CDR2 as SASEGT. The V end was cut by 6 bases, the J end by 9 bases, with 12 bases between. In DNA form, the CDR3 reads TGTGCCAGCAGCGGGGGAGTCGGTGAGCAGTTCTTC. This codes for CASSGGVGEQFF.

Many counts were recorded for this clonotype. V usage is TRBV7-8 and J usage is TRBJ1-5, with D maybe TRBD1 (6 bases). CDR1 and CDR2 (germline): SGHVS, FQNEAQ. V lost 1 base, J lost 7 bases, and 14 bases lay in between. CDR3 size: 15 residues. DNA of the CDR3: TGTGCCAGCAGCTTAGGGTCCGGGGGCGCCCAGCCCCAGCATTTT. It specifies CASSLGSGGAQPQHF.

In its sample, this clonotype was seen a few times. This chain connects TRBV6-5 to TRBJ1-6; D perhaps matches TRBD1 (5 bases). Germline CDR1 reads MNHEY; CDR2 reads SVGAGI. The CDR3 covers 15 residues. The germline V and J ends were trimmed by 0 bases and 8 bases, with 11 bases remaining between them. CDR3: CASSYSWSRDSPLHF. The CDR3, as DNA: TGTGCCAGCAGTTACTCATGGAGCAGGGATTCACCCCTCCACTTT.

This clonotype showed up many times. This CDR3 is CASSKTSGTYEQYF. CDR3 nucleotides: TGTGCCAGCAGTAAGACTAGCGGGACCTACGAGCAGTACTTC. The chain links TRBV6-1 to TRBJ2-7, with 11 bases fitting TRBD2. The J segment lost 2 bases and the V segment lost 5 bases, leaving 2 bases of the junction unmatched. CDR1 is MNHNS and CDR2 is SASEGT in the germline V gene. CDR3 length equals 14 residues.

This clonotype was detected many times. The V and J genes are TRBV10-3 and TRBJ2-5; 10 nucleotides match TRBD1. Unmatched junction bases numbered 8, after V lost 8 bases and J lost 5 bases. This CDR3 region has 14 residues. Per the germline V gene, CDR1 is ENHRY and CDR2 is SYGVKD. CDR3 in amino acids: CAIGTGQGTETQYF. As DNA, the CDR3 is TGTGCCATCGGCACGGGACAGGGGACGGAGACCCAGTACTTC.

This clonotype was detected once. This clone may be a read error of a much larger clone one base away. The chain carries TRBV12-3 or TRBV12-4 and TRBJ2-1, with 7 bases identical to TRBD2. V was clipped by 3 bases and J by 11 bases; unmatched bases: 7. The CDR3 is 13 amino acids. CDR3 DNA: TGTGCCAGCAGTTTGGGAGGGTTTGATAAGCAGTTCTTC. Translated: CASSLGGFDKQFF.

There are many counts of this clonotype. Here the CDR3 DNA reads TGTGCCAGCAGCTTTAGGGCGGATACGCAGTATTTT. Protein product: CASSFRADTQYF. This rearrangement joins TRBV7-2 to TRBJ2-3; D uncertain. Germline-derived CDR1 and CDR2 are SGHTA and FQGNSA. V was pared by 3 bases and J by 6 bases, with 7 bases between. This CDR3 contains 12 residues.